The 22 T cell receptor beta chains below all came from one sample that was sequenced in a study of cytomegalovirus exposure and HLA in healthy donors. The PCR made use of 60 Vbeta and 13 Jbeta primers. Assay: immunoSEQ multiplex PCR; the TCRdb copy retains only in-frame clones and omits some. Counted here are approximately 150,000 clones, 73% occurring once; the ten biggest clones make up roughly 5.4%. Sequenced input: PBMCs. The receptors originated from a woman younger than 30 in good health and CMV-seropositive.

This rearrangement joins TRBV6-6 to TRBJ1-6; 9 nucleotides match TRBD1. Trimming at V came to 2 bases and at J to 9 bases, leaving 8 bases not matched to a gene. The CDR3 covers 16 residues. Germline V lookup: CDR1 MNHNY, CDR2 SVGAGI (reference sequence). CDR3 sequence reads: CASSYLSGQGTSPLHF. The CDR3 DNA is TGTGCCAGCAGTTACCTGAGCGGACAGGGGACTTCACCCCTCCACTTT.

V and J are TRBV7-3 and TRBJ2-2; D is unclear. Germline-derived CDR1 and CDR2 are SGHTA and FQGTGA. The CDR3 runs 12 residues. V gave up 6 bases and J gave up 5 bases, with 7 bases separating them. CDR3 protein: CASSDETGELFF. CDR3 sequence (DNA): TGTGCCAGCAGTGATGAGACCGGGGAGCTGTTTTTT.

A few counts support this clone. The gene calls are TRBV27 and TRBJ1-2; the D is unclear. The germline CDR1 and CDR2 sequences are MNHEY and SMNVEV (reference sequence). The length of the CDR3 is 14 residues. The V end lost 7 bases, the J end lost 2 bases, and 14 bases lay between the germline ends. The CDR3 spells CASTKGPGNYGYTF. CDR3 nucleotide sequence: TGTGCCAGCACCAAAGGTCCCGGGAACTATGGCTACACCTTC.

This clone occurred a few times. The chain combines TRBV6-5 with TRBJ1-2; no firm D call. The germline V and J ends were trimmed by 6 bases and 3 bases, with 14 bases remaining between them. Germline assignment: CDR1 MNHEY and CDR2 SVGAGI. This CDR3 is built from 14 residues. CDR3 bases: TGTGCCAGCAGGCCCGGGTCCGCGGACTATGGCTACACCTTC. Its protein product is CASRPGSADYGYTF.

V usage is TRBV19 and J usage is TRBJ2-3; 13 bases match TRBD2. In germline, CDR1 is LNHDA, CDR2 SQIVND (reference sequence). The J segment lost 1 base and the V segment lost 8 bases, leaving 0 bases of the junction unmatched. CDR3 size: 14 residues. CDR3 protein: CASGTSGGTDTQYF. In DNA, the CDR3 is TGTGCCAGTGGGACTAGCGGGGGCACAGATACGCAGTATTTT.

This clone has a single count. V and J are TRBV6-5 and TRBJ2-1; 8 positions match TRBD2. The V gene's germline CDR1 is MNHEY and CDR2 SVGAGI. Trimming removed 1 base from V and 5 bases from J; junction bases left unmatched: 4. The CDR3 loop spans 15 amino acids. The CDR3 DNA reads TGTGCCAGCAGTTACTTTCGGGGGGGGGACAATGAGCAGTTCTTC. This sequence encodes CASSYFRGGDNEQFF.

V and J are TRBV2 and TRBJ2-5, with a weak D call TRBD1 (6 bases). Per germline, CDR1 SNHLY and CDR2 FYNNEI. This CDR3 is 12 amino acids long. V lost 9 bases to trimming and J lost 2 bases, with 10 bases between them. CDR3 sequence (DNA): TGTGCCAGTCGGGACACTCAAGAGACCCAGTACTTC. Protein: CASRDTQETQYF.

The chain employs TRBV5-6 and TRBJ2-7; 8 bases match TRBD2. From germline, CDR1 is SGHDT and CDR2 YYEEEE. This CDR3 has 14 amino acids. V was clipped by 0 bases and J by 2 bases; unmatched bases: 1. CDR3 sequence: CASSLGGGPYEQYF. For the CDR3, the DNA is TGTGCCAGCAGCTTGGGCGGGGGGCCCTACGAGCAGTACTTC.

The chain recombines TRBV5-1 with TRBJ2-3; possible D gene TRBD2, 5 bases. This CDR3 has 13 amino acids. Trimming pared 6 bases from V and 8 bases from J, leaving 16 bases between. The germline gives CDR1 SGHRS, CDR2 YFSETQ. The CDR3 coding sequence is TGCGCCAGCACTCATAGCGATGGCCTTACGCAGTATTTT. This translates into CASTHSDGLTQYF.

This rearrangement joins TRBV28 to TRBJ2-5; the match to TRBD1 covers 9 bases. This CDR3 comprises 21 residues. From germline, CDR1 is MDHEN and CDR2 SYDVKM. Unmatched junction bases numbered 25, after V lost 4 bases and J lost 4 bases. CDR3 in amino acids: CASSSFQIPYLGQGYRETQYF. The CDR3 region has the DNA TGTGCCAGCAGTTCATTCCAAATTCCATATCTCGGACAGGGGTATCGAGAGACCCAGTACTTC.

The DNA of the CDR3 is TGCGCCAGCAGACAAGGGACAGGGGGAAGGGGTGGCACAGATACGCAGTATTTT. This translates into CASRQGTGGRGGTDTQYF. V gene TRBV23-1 combines with J gene TRBJ2-3; 11 nucleotides align to TRBD1. TRBV23-1 is identified as an open reading frame with a role that is uncertain. The CDR3 is 18 residues long. V lost 6 bases, J lost 1 base, and 12 bases stayed unmatched.

The V and J genes are TRBV11-2 and TRBJ2-5, with TRBD1 matching 7 bases. There are 15 residues in the CDR3. CDR1 is SGHAT and CDR2 is FQNNGV in the germline V gene. The V gene end was trimmed by 7 bases and the J gene end by 2 bases; junction bases not matched to a gene: 10. CDR3 DNA: TGTGCCAGCACCACGTGGGACAGAGGGCAAGAGACCCAGTACTTC. Its translation: CASTTWDRGQETQYF.

Written as DNA, the CDR3 is TGTGCCAGCAGTCCTCGCGCTGAAGCTTTCTTT. Protein sequence: CASSPRAEAFF. The J gene is TRBJ1-1, the V gene TRBV28; D ambiguous. The CDR3 spans 11 residues. Germline lookup yields CDR1 MDHEN and CDR2 SYDVKM. Trimming stripped 5 bases from V and 6 bases from J, with 7 bases between.

This clone has just a few counts. The sample holds other DNA sequences that translate to the same CDR3. The genes are TRBV5-1 and TRBJ1-1, with TRBD1 matching 7 bases. With 3 bases clipped from V and 5 bases from J, the junction kept 7 bases outside the gene matches. CDR3 length: 14 residues. CDR1 SGHRS and CDR2 YFSETQ come from the germline V gene. The CDR3: CASSSEQGRTEAFF. The CDR3 region has the DNA TGCGCCAGCAGCTCAGAACAGGGGAGGACTGAAGCTTTCTTT.

The J gene is TRBJ2-7, the V gene TRBV11-2; maybe TRBD2 (5 bases). The CDR3 extends over 15 amino acids. Trimming took off 4 bases at V and 9 bases at J, with 22 bases between the two ends. Germline CDR1 and CDR2: SGHAT and FQNNGV. The CDR3 spells CASSSRRRTFGGQYF. DNA of the CDR3: TGTGCCAGCAGCTCACGGCGCAGGACTTTTGGAGGGCAGTACTTC. The full variable domain, rest sourced from reference TRBV11-2 and TRBJ2-7, is EAGVAQSPRYKIIEKRQSVAFWCNPISGHATLYWYQQILGQGPKLLIQFQNNGVVDDSQLPKDRFSAERLKGVDSTLKIQPAKLEDSAVYLCASSSRRRTFGGQYFGPGTRLTVT.

The chain combines TRBV19 with TRBJ1-5; 8 nucleotides line up with TRBD1. Germline CDR1 and CDR2: LNHDA and SQIVND (reference sequence). V dropped 5 bases and J dropped 5; count of bases not matched to a gene: 5. This CDR3 has 14 residues. The CDR3 DNA sequence: TGTGCCAGTAGTCCTCCAGGGGGCTATCAGCCCCAGCATTTT. The encoded protein is CASSPPGGYQPQHF.

The chain recombines TRBV6-1 with TRBJ1-5, with TRBD1 as a possible D gene (6 bases). Trimming took off 4 bases at V and 6 bases at J, with 19 bases between the two ends. The germline gives CDR1 MNHNS, CDR2 SASEGT. The CDR3 runs to 16 residues. The CDR3 DNA follows: TGTGCCAGCAGTGGCCCCCGACAGGCTCTGAGTCAGCCCCAGCATTTT. It yields the protein CASSGPRQALSQPQHF.

The chain employs TRBV10-3 and TRBJ1-5, with no clear D. The CDR3 sequence is 13 residues long. Germline CDR1 is ENHRY and CDR2 is SYGVKD. The ends were cut back, 0 bases at V and 3 bases at J, with 3 bases in the middle. The CDR3 here is CAISESYNQPQHF. As DNA, the CDR3 is TGTGCCATCAGTGAGTCTTACAATCAGCCCCAGCATTTT.

This sequence joins TRBV7-9 and TRBJ2-7; D not resolved. V dropped 3 bases and J dropped 0 bases, with 9 bases sitting between them. This CDR3 spans 14 amino acids. Germline V gene data show CDR1 as SEHNR and CDR2 as FQNEAQ (reference sequence). The CDR3: CASSFQISSYEQYF. The CDR3, as DNA: TGTGCCAGCAGCTTTCAGATTTCCTCCTACGAGCAGTACTTC.

The gene calls are TRBV19 and TRBJ2-7; D may be TRBD2 (5 bases). The CDR3 is 11 amino acids. The V gene's germline CDR1 is LNHDA and CDR2 SQIVND (reference sequence). The V and J ends lost 5 bases and 7 bases respectively, with 9 bases between them. The CDR3 protein is CASSPGVEQYF. The CDR3 coding sequence is TGTGCCAGTAGTCCCGGGGTGGAGCAGTACTTC.

The rearrangement links TRBV5-6 to TRBJ2-7, with D unresolved. Between the trimmed V and J ends, which lost 1 base and 3 bases, there was a span of 5 bases. Germline CDR1 is SGHDT and CDR2 is YYEEEE. This CDR3 region has 12 residues. Here the CDR3 reads CASSLNGYEQYF. Here the CDR3 DNA reads TGTGCCAGCAGCTTGAACGGCTACGAGCAGTACTTC.

Comment on this clone: Sequence at one end of the junction differs from germline and may be a read error. The chain links TRBV7-9 to TRBJ1-1, with TRBD1 identical over 10 bases. Germline loops: CDR1 SEHNR, CDR2 FQNEAQ (reference sequence). CDR3 length: 16 residues. Here the CDR3 DNA reads TGTTCCAGCAGCCCGGAGGGGACAGGGGCCGTCCTTGGAGCTTTCTTT. Translation: CSSSPEGTGAVLGAFF.